Listed below are T cell receptor beta chains from one sample, sequenced in a study of human T cells and chemical hapten exposure. MiXCR was run by TCRdb on the RACE reads, yielding one entry per CDR3 protein. The sample lists about 70,000 distinct CDR3 sequences, about 9.1% occurring once. The sequencing used whole blood, collected in connection with sensitization to the hapten diphenylcyclopropenone (DPC). These receptors all stem from a woman aged 40 to 50 with alopecia areata. Some clones in this sample may be carry-over from other donors' samples. Each CDR3 is given with its conserved first and last residue. D genes are given only for firm matches. Where a row states a size, it is once, few, many or the class of an expanded clone; other rows omit it.

v_call: TRBV3-1; clone_size: few; j_call: TRBJ1-6; d_call: NA; cdr3_aa: CASSVEGYSPLHF; cdr3_nt: TGTGCCAGCAGCGTGGAGGGCTATTCACCCCTCCACTTT
v_call: TRBV20-1; clone_size: few; j_call: TRBJ1-5; d_call: NA; cdr3_aa: CSARVLGSQPQHF; cdr3_nt: TGCAGTGCTAGGGTTTTAGGGTCACAGCCCCAGCATTTT
v_call: TRBV11-2; clone_size: many; j_call: TRBJ2-1; d_call: TRBD1; cdr3_aa: CASSLGDRNYNEQFF; cdr3_nt: TGTGCCAGCAGCTTAGGGGACAGAAACTACAATGAGCAGTTCTTC
v_call: TRBV20-1; clone_size: many; j_call: TRBJ1-5; d_call: TRBD1; cdr3_aa: CSARRPQGASNQPQHF; cdr3_nt: TGCAGTGCTAGAAGGCCACAGGGGGCAAGCAATCAGCCCCAGCATTTT
v_call: TRBV6-5; clone_size: many; j_call: TRBJ2-5; d_call: NA; cdr3_aa: CASSSTGQGGETQYF; cdr3_nt: TGTGCCAGCAGTTCAACTGGACAGGGAGGGGAGACCCAGTACTTC
v_call: TRBV29-1; clone_size: NA; j_call: TRBJ1-2; d_call: NA; cdr3_aa: CSVYSNGYTF; cdr3_nt: TGCAGCGTTTACAGCAATGGCTACACCTTC
v_call: TRBV12-3/TRBV12-4; clone_size: many; j_call: TRBJ2-5; d_call: NA; cdr3_aa: CASTLRLTGFETQYF; cdr3_nt: TGTGCCAGCACCCTACGCCTCACCGGGTTTGAGACCCAGTACTTC
v_call: TRBV12-3/TRBV12-4; clone_size: few; j_call: TRBJ1-4; d_call: TRBD1; cdr3_aa: CASRQGESNEKLFF; cdr3_nt: TGTGCCAGCAGACAGGGGGAATCTAATGAAAAACTGTTTTTT
v_call: TRBV2; clone_size: few; j_call: TRBJ1-1; d_call: NA; cdr3_aa: CASTGARSPEAFF; cdr3_nt: TGTGCCAGCACCGGAGCCCGGAGTCCTGAAGCTTTCTTT
v_call: TRBV5-6; clone_size: many; j_call: TRBJ1-5; d_call: NA; cdr3_aa: CASSFSQYQPQHF; cdr3_nt: TGTGCCAGCAGCTTCAGTCAGTACCAGCCCCAGCATTTT
v_call: TRBV30; clone_size: few; j_call: TRBJ1-1; d_call: NA; cdr3_aa: CAWRSGFAAFF; cdr3_nt: TGTGCCTGGAGATCGGGGTTCGCAGCTTTCTTT